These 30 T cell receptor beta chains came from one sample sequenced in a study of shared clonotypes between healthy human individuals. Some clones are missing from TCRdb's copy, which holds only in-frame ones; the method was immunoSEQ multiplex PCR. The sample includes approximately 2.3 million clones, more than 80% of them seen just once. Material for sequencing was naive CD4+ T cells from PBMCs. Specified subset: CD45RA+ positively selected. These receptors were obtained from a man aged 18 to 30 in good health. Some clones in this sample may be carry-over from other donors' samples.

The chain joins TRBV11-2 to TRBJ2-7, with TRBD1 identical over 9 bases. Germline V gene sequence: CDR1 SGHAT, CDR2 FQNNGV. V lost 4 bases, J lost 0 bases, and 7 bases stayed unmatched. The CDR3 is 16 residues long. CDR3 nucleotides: TGTGCCAGCAGCTGGGGACAGGGCCCGAGCTCCTACGAGCAGTACTTC. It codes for CASSWGQGPSSYEQYF.

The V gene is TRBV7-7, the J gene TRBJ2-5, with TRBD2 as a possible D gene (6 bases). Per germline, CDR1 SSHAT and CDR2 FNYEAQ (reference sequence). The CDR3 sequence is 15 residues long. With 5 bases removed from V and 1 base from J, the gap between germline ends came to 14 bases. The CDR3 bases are TGTGCCAGCAGCCCCCAACTAGCACTCCAAGAGACCCAGTACTTC. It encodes CASSPQLALQETQYF.

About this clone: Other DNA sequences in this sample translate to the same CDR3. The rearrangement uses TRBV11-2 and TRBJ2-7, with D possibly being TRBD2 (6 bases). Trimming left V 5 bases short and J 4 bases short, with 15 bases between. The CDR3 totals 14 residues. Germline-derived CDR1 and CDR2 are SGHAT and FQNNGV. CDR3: CASSRTSGLYEQYF. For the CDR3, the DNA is TGTGCCAGCAGCAGGACCAGCGGGTTGTACGAGCAGTACTTC.

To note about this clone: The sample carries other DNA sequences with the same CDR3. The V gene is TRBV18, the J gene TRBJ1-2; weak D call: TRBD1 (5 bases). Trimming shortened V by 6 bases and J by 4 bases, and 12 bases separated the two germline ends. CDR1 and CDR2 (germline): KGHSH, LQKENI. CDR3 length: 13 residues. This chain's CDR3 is CASSPPGGYGYTF. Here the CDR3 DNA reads TGTGCCAGCTCCCCCCCGGGGGGCTATGGCTACACCTTC.

The CDR3 reads CASGSTGSEQYF. CDR3 DNA: TGTGCTAGTGGCTCTACAGGGAGCGAGCAGTACTTC. This chain uses TRBV12-5 with TRBJ2-7, with a weak D call TRBD1 (6 bases). Trimming left V 6 bases short and J 6 bases short, with 12 bases between. This CDR3 region has 12 residues. Germline values: CDR1 LGHNT, CDR2 FRNRAP.

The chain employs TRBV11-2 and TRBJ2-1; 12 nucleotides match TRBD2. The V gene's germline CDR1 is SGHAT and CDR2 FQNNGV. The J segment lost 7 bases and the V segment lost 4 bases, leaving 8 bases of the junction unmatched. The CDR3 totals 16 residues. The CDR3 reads CASSSRLAGVGNEQFF. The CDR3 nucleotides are TGTGCCAGCAGCTCTCGACTAGCGGGAGTCGGAAATGAGCAGTTCTTC. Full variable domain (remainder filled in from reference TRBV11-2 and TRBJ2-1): EAGVAQSPRYKIIEKRQSVAFWCNPISGHATLYWYQQILGQGPKLLIQFQNNGVVDDSQLPKDRFSAERLKGVDSTLKIQPAKLEDSAVYLCASSSRLAGVGNEQFFGPGTRLTVL.

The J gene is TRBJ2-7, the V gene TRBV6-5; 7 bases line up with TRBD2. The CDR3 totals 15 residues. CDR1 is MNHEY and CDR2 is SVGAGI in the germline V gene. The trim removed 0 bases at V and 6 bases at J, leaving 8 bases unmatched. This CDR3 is CASSYSGLGIREQYF. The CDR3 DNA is TGTGCCAGCAGTTACTCAGGACTAGGAATACGCGAGCAGTACTTC.

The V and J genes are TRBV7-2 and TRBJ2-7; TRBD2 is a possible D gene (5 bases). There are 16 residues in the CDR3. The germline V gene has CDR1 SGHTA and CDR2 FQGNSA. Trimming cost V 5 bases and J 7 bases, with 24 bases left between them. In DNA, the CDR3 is TGTGCCAGCAGCCAACGGCCCGGACTCTTAAAAGGAGAGCAGTACTTC. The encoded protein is CASSQRPGLLKGEQYF.

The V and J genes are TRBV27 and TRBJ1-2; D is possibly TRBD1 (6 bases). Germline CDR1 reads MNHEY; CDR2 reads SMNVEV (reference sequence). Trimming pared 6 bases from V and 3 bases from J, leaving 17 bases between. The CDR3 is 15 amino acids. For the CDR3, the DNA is TGTGCCAGCAGATCAAGATCACAGGGACACTATGGCTACACCTTC. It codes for CASRSRSQGHYGYTF.

The CDR3: CASSPVWQGTDTQYF. Written as DNA, the CDR3 is TGTGCCAGCAGCCCGGTGTGGCAGGGCACAGATACGCAGTATTTT. The chain uses TRBV14 and TRBJ2-3; no reliable D call. Germline V lookup: CDR1 SGHDN, CDR2 FVKESK. This CDR3 region has 15 residues. V dropped 4 bases and J dropped 1 base, with 12 bases sitting between them.

The CDR3 is CASSRTRADEQYF. For the CDR3, the DNA is TGTGCCAGCAGCAGGACTAGGGCGGACGAGCAGTACTTC. J is TRBJ2-7 and V is TRBV7-9, with 7 nucleotides matching TRBD2. V trimming: 5 bases; J trimming: 5 bases; junction bases outside the gene matches: 6. The CDR3 runs to 13 residues. Germline lookup yields CDR1 SEHNR and CDR2 FQNEAQ (reference sequence). The variable domain in full, with the rest retrieved from reference TRBV7-9 and TRBJ2-7, is DTGVSQNPRHKITKRGQNVTFRCDPISEHNRLYWYRQTLGQGPEFLTYFQNEAQLEKSRLLSDRFSAERPKGSFSTLEIQRTEQGDSAMYLCASSRTRADEQYFGPGTRLTVT.

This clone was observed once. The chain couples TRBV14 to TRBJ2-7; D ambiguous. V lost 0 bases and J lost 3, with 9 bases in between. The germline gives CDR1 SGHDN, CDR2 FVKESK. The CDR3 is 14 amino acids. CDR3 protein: CASSQDWASYEQYF. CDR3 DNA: TGTGCCAGCAGCCAAGATTGGGCCAGCTACGAGCAGTACTTC.

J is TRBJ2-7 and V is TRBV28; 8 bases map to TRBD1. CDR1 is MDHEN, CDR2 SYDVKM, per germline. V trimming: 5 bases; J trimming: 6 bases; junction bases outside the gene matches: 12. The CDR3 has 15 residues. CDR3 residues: CASSGQGQGSGEQYF. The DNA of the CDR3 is TGTGCCAGCAGTGGTCAAGGACAGGGTAGTGGCGAGCAGTACTTC.

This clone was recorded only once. The CDR3 coding sequence is TGCGCCAGCAGCATCACAGGGGGCGAGACCCAGTACTTC. This encodes CASSITGGETQYF. J is TRBJ2-5 and V is TRBV5-1; 9 positions match TRBD1. Per germline, CDR1 SGHRS and CDR2 YFSETQ. Trimming took 4 bases from V and 5 from J; bases not matched to a gene: 3. This CDR3 spans 13 amino acids.

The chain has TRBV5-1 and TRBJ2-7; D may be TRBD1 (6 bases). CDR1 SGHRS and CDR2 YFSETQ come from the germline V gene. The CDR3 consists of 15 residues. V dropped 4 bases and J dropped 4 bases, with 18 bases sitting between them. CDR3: CASSPGHGDGYEQYF. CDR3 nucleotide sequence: TGCGCCAGCAGCCCGGGACACGGGGACGGTTACGAGCAGTACTTC.

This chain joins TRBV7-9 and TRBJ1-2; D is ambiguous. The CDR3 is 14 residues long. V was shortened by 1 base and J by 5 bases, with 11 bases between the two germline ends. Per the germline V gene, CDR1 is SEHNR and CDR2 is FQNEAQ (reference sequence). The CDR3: CASSLEVGVYGYTF. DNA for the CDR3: TGTGCCAGCAGCTTAGAAGTCGGGGTTTATGGCTACACCTTC. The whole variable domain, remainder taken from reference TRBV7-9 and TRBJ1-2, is DTGVSQNPRHKITKRGQNVTFRCDPISEHNRLYWYRQTLGQGPEFLTYFQNEAQLEKSRLLSDRFSAERPKGSFSTLEIQRTEQGDSAMYLCASSLEVGVYGYTFGSGTRLTVV.

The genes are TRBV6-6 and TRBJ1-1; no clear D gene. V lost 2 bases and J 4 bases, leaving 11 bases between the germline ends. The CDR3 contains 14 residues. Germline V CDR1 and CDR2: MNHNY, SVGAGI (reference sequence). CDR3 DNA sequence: TGTGCCAGCAGTTACGGGGTTTCGGGCACTGAAGCTTTCTTT. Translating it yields CASSYGVSGTEAFF.

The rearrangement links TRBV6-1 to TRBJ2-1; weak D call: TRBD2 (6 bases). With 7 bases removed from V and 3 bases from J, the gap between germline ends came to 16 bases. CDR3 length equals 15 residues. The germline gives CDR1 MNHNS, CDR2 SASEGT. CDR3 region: CASTSAGLLYNEQFF. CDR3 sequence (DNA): TGTGCCAGCACCTCGGCGGGACTTCTCTACAATGAGCAGTTCTTC.

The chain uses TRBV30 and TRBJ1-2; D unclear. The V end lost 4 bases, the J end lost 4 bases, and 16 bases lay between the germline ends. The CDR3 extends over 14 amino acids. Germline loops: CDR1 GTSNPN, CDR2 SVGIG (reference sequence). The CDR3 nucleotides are TGTGCCTGGATCCCCGGCCTTAACCTCTATGGCTACACCTTC. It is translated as CAWIPGLNLYGYTF.

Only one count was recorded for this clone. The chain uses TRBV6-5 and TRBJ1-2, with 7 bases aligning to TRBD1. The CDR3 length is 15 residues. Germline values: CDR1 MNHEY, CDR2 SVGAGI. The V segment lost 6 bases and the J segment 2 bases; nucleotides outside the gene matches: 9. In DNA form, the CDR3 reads TGTGCCAGCAGGTTGTACCAGGGGGTCAACTATGGCTACACCTTC. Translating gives CASRLYQGVNYGYTF.

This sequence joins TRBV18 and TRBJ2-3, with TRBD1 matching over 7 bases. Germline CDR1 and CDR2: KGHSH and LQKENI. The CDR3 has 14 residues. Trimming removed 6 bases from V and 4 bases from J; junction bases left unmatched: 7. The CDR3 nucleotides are TGTGCCAGCTCGCCAACACAGGGGCCAGATACGCAGTATTTT. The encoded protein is CASSPTQGPDTQYF. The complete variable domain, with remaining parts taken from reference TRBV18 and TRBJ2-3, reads NAGVMQNPRHLVRRRGQEARLRCSPMKGHSHVYWYRQLPEEGLKFMVYLQKENIIDESGMPKERFSAEFPKEGPSILRIQQVVRGDSAAYFCASSPTQGPDTQYFGPGTRLTVL.

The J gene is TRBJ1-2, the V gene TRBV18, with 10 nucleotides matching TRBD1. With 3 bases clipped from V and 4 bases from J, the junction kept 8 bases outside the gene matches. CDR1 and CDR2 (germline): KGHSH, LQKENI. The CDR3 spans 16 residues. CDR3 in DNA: TGTGCCAGCTCACCTACCCGGGACAGGGGTATCTATGGCTACACCTTC. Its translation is CASSPTRDRGIYGYTF.

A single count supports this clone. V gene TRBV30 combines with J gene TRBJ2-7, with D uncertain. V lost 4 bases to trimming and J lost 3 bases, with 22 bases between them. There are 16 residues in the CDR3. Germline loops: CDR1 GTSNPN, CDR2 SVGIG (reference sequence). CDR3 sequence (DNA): TGTGCCTGGACCCGTGGGTCGGCAGACCCCTTCTACGAGCAGTACTTC. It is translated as CAWTRGSADPFYEQYF.

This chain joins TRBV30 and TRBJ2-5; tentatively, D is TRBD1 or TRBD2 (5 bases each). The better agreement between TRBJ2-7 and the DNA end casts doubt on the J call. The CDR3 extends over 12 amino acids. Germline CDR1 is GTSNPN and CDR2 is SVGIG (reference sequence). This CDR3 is CAWRQGAYEQYF. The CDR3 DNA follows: TGTGCCTGGAGGCAGGGAGCCTACGAGCAGTACTTC.

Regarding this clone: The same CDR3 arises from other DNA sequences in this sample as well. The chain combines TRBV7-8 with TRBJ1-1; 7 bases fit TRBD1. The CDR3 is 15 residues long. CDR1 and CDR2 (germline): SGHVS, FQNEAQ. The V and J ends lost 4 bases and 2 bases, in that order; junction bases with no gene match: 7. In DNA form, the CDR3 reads TGTGCCAGCAGCTCATACAGGGGCCCAAACACTGAAGCTTTCTTT. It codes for CASSSYRGPNTEAFF.

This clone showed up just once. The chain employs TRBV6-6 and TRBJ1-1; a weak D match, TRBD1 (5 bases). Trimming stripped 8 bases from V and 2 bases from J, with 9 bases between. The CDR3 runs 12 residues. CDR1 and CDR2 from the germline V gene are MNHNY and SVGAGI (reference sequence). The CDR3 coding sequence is TGTGCCAGCCGGGGGTATAACACTGAAGCTTTCTTT. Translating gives CASRGYNTEAFF.

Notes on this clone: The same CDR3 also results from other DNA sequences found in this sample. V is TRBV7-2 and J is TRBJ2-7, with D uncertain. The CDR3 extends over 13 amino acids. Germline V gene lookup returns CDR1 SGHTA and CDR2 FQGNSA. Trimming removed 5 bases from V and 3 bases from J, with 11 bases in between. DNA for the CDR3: TGTGCCAGCAGCCCCAGATCGGGCTACGAGCAGTACTTC. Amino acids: CASSPRSGYEQYF. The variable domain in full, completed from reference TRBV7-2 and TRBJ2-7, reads GAGVSQSPSNKVTEKGKDVELRCDPISGHTALYWYRQSLGQGLEFLIYFQGNSAPDKSGLPSDRFSAERTGGSVSTLTIQRTQQEDSAVYLCASSPRSGYEQYFGPGTRLTVT.

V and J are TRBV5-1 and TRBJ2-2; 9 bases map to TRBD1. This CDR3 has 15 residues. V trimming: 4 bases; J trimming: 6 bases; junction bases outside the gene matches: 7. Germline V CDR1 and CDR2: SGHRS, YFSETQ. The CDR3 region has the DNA TGCGCCAGCAGCACCCCGGACAGGGGTGCCGGGGAGCTGTTTTTT. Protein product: CASSTPDRGAGELFF.

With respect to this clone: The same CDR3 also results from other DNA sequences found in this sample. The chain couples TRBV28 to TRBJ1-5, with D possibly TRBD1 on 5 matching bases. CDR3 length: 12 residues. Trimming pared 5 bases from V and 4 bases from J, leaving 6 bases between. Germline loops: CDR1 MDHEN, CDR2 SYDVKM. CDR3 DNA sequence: TGTGCCAGCAGTGGGGGGAATCAGCCCCAGCATTTT. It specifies CASSGGNQPQHF. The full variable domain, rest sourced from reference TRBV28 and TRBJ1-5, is DVKVTQSSRYLVKRTGEKVFLECVQDMDHENMFWYRQDPGLGLRLIYFSYDVKMKEKGDIPEGYSVSREKKERFSLILESASTNQTSMYLCASSGGNQPQHFGDGTRLSIL.

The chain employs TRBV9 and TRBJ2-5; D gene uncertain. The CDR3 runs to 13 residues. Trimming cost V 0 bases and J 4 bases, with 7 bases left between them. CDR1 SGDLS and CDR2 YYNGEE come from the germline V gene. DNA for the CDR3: TGTGCCAGCAGCGTAGAAGGCCCAGAGACCCAGTACTTC. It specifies CASSVEGPETQYF.